This entry concerns a single TCR beta chain. Enrolled through a virtual design, the participants were between roughly 18 and 100 years of age and came from about two dozen US areas. Sequenced by immunoSEQ multiplex PCR; TCRdb stores in-frame clones only, minus some. Among about 210,000 clones listed, around 88% were seen once. The entry originates in a study of blood T cell repertoires in COVID-19. Study as a whole: T cells, B-cell-depleted T cells, or PBMCs supplied cDNA or gDNA.

The V end was cut by 1 base, the J end by 5 bases, with 11 bases between. This CDR3 has 14 amino acids. From germline, CDR1 is GTSNPN and CDR2 SVGIG (reference sequence). The V gene is TRBV30, the J gene TRBJ2-2; D ambiguous. The sequence came from a middle-aged woman with acute COVID-19. The material sequenced was PBMCs or T cells enriched from blood (not recorded which). The CDR3 here is CAWSGWAPTGELFF. In nucleotides, the CDR3 is TGTGCCTGGAGTGGGTGGGCCCCAACCGGGGAGCTGTTTTTT. Combining the CDR3 with reference TRBV30 and TRBJ2-2 gives the whole variable domain SQTIHQWPATLVQPVGSPLSLECTVEGTSNPNLYWYRQAAGRGLQLLFYSVGIGQISSEVPQNLSASRPQDRQFILSSKKLLLSDSGFYLCAWSGWAPTGELFFGEGSRLTVL.